This T cell receptor (beta chain) comes out of a study of T-cell memory formation after mild COVID-19. Findings of the study overall: Clones shrinking from day 15 to 85 showed even CD4/CD8 mixes; later expanders tilted CD4+. What remained unconfirmed was the SARS-CoV-2 specificity of second-wave clones peaking on day 37.

CDR1 LGHDT and CDR2 YNNKEL come from the germline V gene (reference sequence). The CDR3 sequence is 12 residues long. Via MiXCR, TCRdb re-called the 5' RACE reads, giving one row per CDR3 protein. The sample has hundreds of thousands of distinct CDR3 sequences; roughly 13% are singletons. About this clonotype: What it binds is not known. This may arise from a read error, as a much more abundant clone is one base away.

This chain joins TRBV3-1 and TRBJ1-3, with D unclear. The TCR originated in a man younger than 35 who had mild COVID-19 (a few samples of this study predate the infection). Cell type and time point are not known. What was sequenced was PBMCs or a T cell subset sorted from them (not recorded which). In DNA form, the CDR3 reads TGTGCCAGCAGCCACCTTGAGGGCACCATATCTTTT. This sequence encodes CASSHLEGTISF.